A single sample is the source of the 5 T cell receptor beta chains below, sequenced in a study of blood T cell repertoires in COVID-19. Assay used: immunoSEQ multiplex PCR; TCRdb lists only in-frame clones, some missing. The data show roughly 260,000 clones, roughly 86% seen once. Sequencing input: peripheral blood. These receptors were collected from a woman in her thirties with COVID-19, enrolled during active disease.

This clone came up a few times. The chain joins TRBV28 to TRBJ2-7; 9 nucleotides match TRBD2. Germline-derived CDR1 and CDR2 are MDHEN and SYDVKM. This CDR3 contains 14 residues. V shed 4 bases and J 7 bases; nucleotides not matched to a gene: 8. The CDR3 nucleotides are TGTGCCAGCAGTTATGAAGCGGGAGGACGAGAGCAGTACTTC. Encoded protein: CASSYEAGGREQYF.

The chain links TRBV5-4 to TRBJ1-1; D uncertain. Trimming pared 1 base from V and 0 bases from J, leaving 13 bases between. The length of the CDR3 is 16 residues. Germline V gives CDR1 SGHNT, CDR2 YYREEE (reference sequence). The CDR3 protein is CASSLSSRLMNTEAFF. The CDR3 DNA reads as TGTGCCAGCAGCTTGTCATCCCGACTCATGAACACTGAAGCTTTCTTT.

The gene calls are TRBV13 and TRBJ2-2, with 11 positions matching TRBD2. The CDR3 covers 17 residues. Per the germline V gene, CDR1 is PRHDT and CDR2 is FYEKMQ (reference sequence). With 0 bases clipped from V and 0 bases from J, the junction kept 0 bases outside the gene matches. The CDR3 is CASSLGGLAANTGELFF. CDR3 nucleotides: TGTGCCAGCAGCTTAGGGGGACTAGCGGCGAACACCGGGGAGCTGTTTTTT.

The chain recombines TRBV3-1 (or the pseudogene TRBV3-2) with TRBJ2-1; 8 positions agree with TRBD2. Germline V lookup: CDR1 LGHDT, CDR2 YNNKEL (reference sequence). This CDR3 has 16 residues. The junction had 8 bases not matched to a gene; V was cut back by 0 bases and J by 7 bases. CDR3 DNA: TGTGCCAGCAGCCAAGATCGGCTAGCGGGCCGTAATGAGCAGTTCTTC. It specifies CASSQDRLAGRNEQFF.

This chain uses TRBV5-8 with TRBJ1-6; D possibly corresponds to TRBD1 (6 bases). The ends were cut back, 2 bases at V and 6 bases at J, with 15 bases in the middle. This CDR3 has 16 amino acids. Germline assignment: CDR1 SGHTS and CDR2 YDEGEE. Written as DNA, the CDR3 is TGTGCCAGCAGCTTAATACAGGGATCGAGTAATTCACCCCTCCACTTT. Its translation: CASSLIQGSSNSPLHF.